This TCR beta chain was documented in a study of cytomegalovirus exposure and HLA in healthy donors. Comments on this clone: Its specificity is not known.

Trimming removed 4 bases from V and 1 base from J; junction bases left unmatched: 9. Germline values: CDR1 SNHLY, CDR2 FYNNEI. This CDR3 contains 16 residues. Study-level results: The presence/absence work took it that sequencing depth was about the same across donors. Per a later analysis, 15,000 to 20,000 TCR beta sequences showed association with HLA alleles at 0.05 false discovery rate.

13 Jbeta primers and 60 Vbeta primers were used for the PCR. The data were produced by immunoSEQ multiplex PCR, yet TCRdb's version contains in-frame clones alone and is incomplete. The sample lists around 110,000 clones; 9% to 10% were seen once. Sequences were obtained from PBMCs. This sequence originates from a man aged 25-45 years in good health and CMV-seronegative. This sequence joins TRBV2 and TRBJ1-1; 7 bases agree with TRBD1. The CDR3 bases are TGTGCCAGCAGTGTCGCAGGGGGTAGGAGGAACACTGAAGCTTTCTTT. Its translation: CASSVAGGRRNTEAFF.